The rows below give T cell receptor beta chains drawn from one sample of a study of blood T cell repertoires in COVID-19. Libraries were prepared by immunoSEQ multiplex PCR; TCRdb keeps only in-frame clonotypes and omits some of them. The sample shows around 99,000 clones, approximately 84% of them seen only once. The sample was peripheral blood. These TCRs come from a woman in her forties or fifties with acute or convalescent COVID-19. CDR3s include the opening cysteine and the closing phenylalanine or tryptophan. D genes are given only for firm matches. Size values are once, few and many counts, or a class for expanded clones, and some rows have none.

CDR3 protein | CDR3 DNA | clone size | D gene | CDR3 length | J gene | V gene
CASRPDRDRAEAFF | TGCGCCAGCAGACCGGACAGGGATCGGGCTGAAGCTTTCTTT | once | TRBD1 | 14 | TRBJ1-1 | TRBV5-1
CASRRQPGSNQPQHF | TGTGCCAGCAGACGGCAACCGGGATCAAATCAGCCCCAGCATTTT | once | . | 15 | TRBJ1-5 | TRBV7-2
CASRTGAWNTEAFF | TGCGCCAGCAGGACAGGGGCATGGAACACTGAAGCTTTCTTT | . | TRBD1 | 14 | TRBJ1-1 | TRBV5-1
CASSSGGDGRAYEQYF | TGTGCCAGCAGTTCAGGGGGAGACGGTAGGGCCTACGAGCAGTACTTC | . | TRBD1 | 16 | TRBJ2-7 | TRBV28
CASASTAVYGYTF | TGTGCTAGTGCCTCGACAGCTGTCTATGGCTACACCTTC | . | . | 13 | TRBJ1-2 | TRBV12-5
CAIRAMEGVGNTIYF | TGTGCCATCAGAGCTATGGAGGGAGTAGGAAACACCATATATTTT | . | . | 15 | TRBJ1-3 | TRBV10-3
CAISEPSGANEQFF | TGTGCCATCAGTGAACCTAGCGGGGCCAATGAGCAGTTCTTC | . | TRBD2 | 14 | TRBJ2-1 | TRBV10-3
CAWVPGQNTGELFF | TGTGCCTGGGTACCGGGACAGAACACCGGGGAGCTGTTTTTT | . | . | 14 | TRBJ2-2 | TRBV30
CASRTGTGGIQPQHF | TGTGCCAGTAGAACCGGGACAGGGGGCATTCAGCCCCAGCATTTT | . | TRBD1 | 15 | TRBJ1-5 | TRBV19
CAWRVRASVPRSVGYTF | TGTGCCTGGAGAGTGCGGGCTTCGGTCCCTCGGTCTGTTGGCTACACCTTC | . | . | 17 | TRBJ1-2 | TRBV30
CASSVAGWGLAGVPSYNEQFF | TGTGCCAGCAGCGTAGCGGGGTGGGGACTAGCGGGGGTCCCCTCCTACAATGAGCAGTTCTTC | . | TRBD2 | 21 | TRBJ2-1 | TRBV9
CASSPDRVGTGELFF | TGCGCCAGCAGCCCGGACAGGGTCGGCACCGGGGAGCTGTTTTTT | . | TRBD1 | 15 | TRBJ2-2 | TRBV5-1
CASSPRVAGAYEQYF | TGTGCCAGTAGTCCGCGGGTAGCGGGGGCCTACGAGCAGTACTTC | . | TRBD2 | 15 | TRBJ2-7 | TRBV19
CASSFAPGLRGKGYTF | TGCGCCAGCAGCTTCGCTCCTGGCTTAAGGGGGAAGGGCTACACCTTC | . | . | 16 | TRBJ1-2 | TRBV5-1
CASSQTGTGNTIYF | TGTGCCAGCAGCCAGACAGGTACTGGAAACACCATATATTTT | . | . | 14 | TRBJ1-3 | TRBV7-2
CASSLDGLYNEQFF | TGTGCCAGCAGCTTAGACGGGTTATACAATGAGCAGTTCTTC | . | . | 14 | TRBJ2-1 | TRBV7-2
CASSLVPGVQETQYF | TGCGCCAGCAGCTTGGTCCCGGGTGTACAAGAGACCCAGTACTTC | . | . | 15 | TRBJ2-5 | TRBV5-1
CASRTESYNEQFF | TGCGCCAGCAGAACTGAGTCCTACAATGAGCAGTTCTTC | . | . | 13 | TRBJ2-1 | TRBV10-2
CASSLRGVSGANVLTF | TGTGCCAGCAGCTTACGGGGAGTCTCTGGGGCCAACGTCCTGACTTTC | . | . | 16 | TRBJ2-6 | TRBV3-1/TRBV3-2
CASSEMGRRNTEAFF | TGTGCCAGCAGTGAAATGGGGCGTAGGAACACTGAAGCTTTCTTT | . | . | 15 | TRBJ1-1 | TRBV2
CASSPGTGNYGYTF | TGTGCCAGCTCACCCGGGACAGGGAACTATGGCTACACCTTC | . | TRBD1 | 14 | TRBJ1-2 | TRBV18
CASQGTSGQPQHF | TGTGCCAGTCAGGGGACGAGCGGACAGCCCCAGCATTTT | . | . | 13 | TRBJ1-5 | TRBV6-5
CASSYSRDQKAFF | TGTGCCAGCAGTTACTCGCGCGATCAAAAAGCTTTCTTT | . | . | 13 | TRBJ1-1 | TRBV6-5
CASSLAGTGLDTQYF | TGCGCCAGCAGCTTGGCCGGGACAGGGCTAGATACGCAGTATTTT | . | TRBD1 | 15 | TRBJ2-3 | TRBV5-1
CASSPDIAQGREQYF | TGTGCCAGCTCACCGGACATCGCACAGGGGCGCGAGCAGTACTTC | few | TRBD1 | 15 | TRBJ2-7 | TRBV18
CVRSLRRRAAGPLHF | TGTGTCAGAAGCTTAAGACGCAGGGCCGCCGGGCCCCTCCACTTT | . | . | 15 | TRBJ1-6 | TRBV7-5
CASSPSGLASTSTDTQYF | TGTGCCAGCAGCCCCTCCGGACTAGCGAGTACCAGCACAGATACGCAGTATTTT | . | TRBD2 | 18 | TRBJ2-3 | TRBV7-3
CATSRDPQGNEQFF | TGTGCCACCAGCAGAGATCCACAGGGAAATGAGCAGTTCTTC | . | . | 14 | TRBJ2-1 | TRBV15
CASSSDQGQRGYTF | TGTGCCAGCAGCTCTGATCAGGGGCAAAGGGGCTACACCTTC | few | . | 14 | TRBJ1-2 | TRBV7-9
CASSSLNRGRSGELFF | TGTGCCAGCAGCTCCCTTAACAGGGGGCGTTCCGGGGAGCTGTTTTTT | . | TRBD1 | 16 | TRBJ2-2 | TRBV7-8
CASSSYGGGTEAFF | TGCGCCAGCAGCTCCTACGGCGGGGGGACTGAAGCTTTCTTT | . | . | 14 | TRBJ1-1 | TRBV5-1
CASSQSDRGKGVREQYF | TGCGCCAGCAGTCAATCGGATCGCGGCAAAGGGGTTCGGGAGCAGTACTTC | . | . | 17 | TRBJ2-7 | TRBV23-1
CASVTSGNTIYF | TGTGCCAGTGTGACTTCTGGAAACACCATATATTTT | . | . | 12 | TRBJ1-3 | TRBV12-3/TRBV12-4
CASLVGGGTGSAGSPNEQYF | TGTGCCAGCCTGGTGGGTGGGGGGACAGGATCAGCAGGGAGTCCCAACGAGCAGTACTTC | once | TRBD1 | 20 | TRBJ2-7 | TRBV28
CASRSADRWGLGPQHF | TGTGCCAGCAGATCCGCGGACAGGTGGGGATTGGGGCCCCAGCATTTT | . | TRBD1 | 16 | TRBJ1-5 | TRBV7-9
CSVGTGLGFRRSTDTQYF | TGCAGCGTGGGGACAGGGTTGGGGTTTCGTCGTTCCACAGATACGCAGTATTTT | . | TRBD1 | 18 | TRBJ2-3 | TRBV29-1
CATRGSAADQPQHF | TGCGCCACCCGGGGTTCGGCAGCCGATCAGCCCCAGCATTTT | . | . | 14 | TRBJ1-5 | TRBV10-2
CAWSQTGILNQPQHF | TGTGCCTGGAGTCAAACCGGGATCCTCAATCAGCCCCAGCATTTT | . | . | 15 | TRBJ1-5 | TRBV30
CASSLLQGYGYTF | TGTGCCAGCAGTCTGTTACAGGGATATGGCTACACCTTC | . | . | 13 | TRBJ1-2 | TRBV12-3/TRBV12-4
CASSEPGLAVTDTQYF | TGTGCCAGCAGCGAACCGGGACTAGCGGTCACAGATACGCAGTATTTT | . | TRBD2 | 16 | TRBJ2-3 | TRBV5-8
CASSIELNSPLHF | TGTGCCAGTAGTATTGAGCTCAATTCACCCCTCCACTTT | . | . | 13 | TRBJ1-6 | TRBV19
CASSVQGAYTF | TGTGCCAGCAGTGTACAGGGGGCCTACACCTTC | . | TRBD1 | 11 | TRBJ1-2 | TRBV28
CASSTRTSGAADTQYF | TGTGCCAGCAGCACGAGGACTAGCGGGGCGGCAGATACGCAGTATTTT | . | TRBD2 | 16 | TRBJ2-3 | TRBV7-2
CASSWAGTSAPNEQFF | TGTGCCAGCAGCTGGGCCGGGACTAGCGCCCCCAATGAGCAGTTCTTC | once | TRBD2 | 16 | TRBJ2-1 | TRBV3-1/TRBV3-2
CATSDPGLVGVAGTQYF | TGTGCCACCAGTGACCCGGGACTAGTTGGTGTAGCGGGTACGCAGTATTTT | once | TRBD2 | 17 | TRBJ2-3 | TRBV24-1
CASQRRDREGEQFF | TGTGCCAGCCAGAGGCGGGACAGGGAGGGCGAGCAGTTCTTC | . | TRBD1 | 14 | TRBJ2-1 | TRBV27
CASSRGSGSPLHF | TGTGCCAGCAGTAGGGGGTCGGGTTCACCCCTCCACTTT | . | . | 13 | TRBJ1-6 | TRBV12-3/TRBV12-4
CASSAGTLYEQYF | TGTGCCAGTAGCGCTGGGACACTCTACGAGCAGTACTTC | once | . | 13 | TRBJ2-7 | TRBV19
CASSRYRVEAFF | TGTGCCAGCAGCCGTTACAGGGTGGAAGCTTTCTTT | . | . | 12 | TRBJ1-1 | TRBV6-2/TRBV6-3
CASSQDGPNEQFF | TGCGCCAGCAGCCAAGACGGTCCCAATGAGCAGTTCTTC | . | . | 13 | TRBJ2-1 | TRBV4-1
CASSRGTGISGANVLTF | TGTGCCAGCAGCCGGGGGACAGGGATCTCTGGGGCCAACGTCCTGACTTTC | . | TRBD1 | 17 | TRBJ2-6 | TRBV7-9
CTGLAGGLEQFF | TGTACCGGACTAGCGGGGGGGCTTGAGCAGTTCTTC | . | TRBD2 | 12 | TRBJ2-1 | TRBV2
CASRQGATGELFF | TGTGCCAGCAGGCAGGGGGCGACCGGGGAGCTGTTTTTT | . | TRBD1 | 13 | TRBJ2-2 | TRBV6-5
CATLSGDGYTF | TGTGCCACCTTATCCGGGGATGGCTACACCTTC | . | . | 11 | TRBJ1-2 | TRBV24-1
CATSRDRRTLIGYTF | TGTGCCACCAGCAGAGATAGGAGGACGCTCATTGGCTACACCTTC | . | . | 15 | TRBJ1-2 | TRBV15
CASSPPGQVGPYGYTF | TGTGCCAGCTCACCACCGGGGCAGGTTGGTCCTTATGGCTACACCTTC | . | . | 16 | TRBJ1-2 | TRBV18
CAWRAQGVGSPLHF | TGTGCCTGGAGGGCACAGGGTGTGGGTTCACCCCTCCACTTT | . | . | 14 | TRBJ1-6 | TRBV30
CASSLRLQGEQYF | TGCGCCAGCTCTTTGCGGTTACAGGGCGAGCAGTACTTC | . | . | 13 | TRBJ2-7 | TRBV10-1